The 8 T cell receptor beta chains presented below share a single source sample, sequenced in a study of shared clonotypes between healthy human individuals (dated by TCRdb to between 2020 and 2021). The library was generated by the immunoSEQ multiplex PCR assay. TCRdb provides this immuneACCESS table in a form limited to in-frame rearrangements. Some clones are lacking; in checked studies, under half of them reflect an unresolved V gene, and why the rest are absent is not known. The sample table contains about 870,000 clones; only one count was recorded for 80% to 95% of them. The ten largest clones add up to more than 20% of the sample. CD8 naive samples consisted of CD45RO-negative cells that were positively selected for CCR7, yielding a CD45RA+CCR7+ population without TemRA cells. Sequenced input: naive CD8+ T cells sorted from blood. The cell subset or site label corresponds to: CD45RA+CCR7+. Source of these receptors: a man aged 25 to 40 in good health.

The chain combines TRBV27 with TRBJ2-3, with D possibly being TRBD2 (6 bases). This CDR3 contains 16 residues. From germline, CDR1 is MNHEY and CDR2 SMNVEV (reference sequence). Trimming removed 5 bases from V and 4 bases from J, with 19 bases in between. The CDR3 region has the DNA TGTGCCAGCAGTATCCGGGACTCCCCAACCCCAGATACGCAGTATTTT. The encoded protein is CASSIRDSPTPDTQYF.

V gene TRBV19 combines with J gene TRBJ2-1; the D gene is possibly TRBD2 (6 bases). This CDR3 comprises 13 residues. CDR1 and CDR2 from the germline V gene are LNHDA and SQIVND (reference sequence). The V end lost 5 bases, the J end lost 5 bases, and 10 bases lay between the germline ends. The CDR3 here is CASSGTSHNEQFF. In DNA, the CDR3 is TGTGCCAGTAGTGGGACTTCCCACAATGAGCAGTTCTTC.

The CDR3 sequence: CASQGDTEAFF. CDR3 DNA sequence: TGTGCCAGCCAGGGGGACACTGAAGCTTTCTTT. This chain uses TRBV2 with TRBJ1-1, with 7 bases aligning to TRBD1. Germline V gene data show CDR1 as SNHLY and CDR2 as FYNNEI. The CDR3 length is 11 residues. V dropped 8 bases and J dropped 3; count of bases not matched to a gene: 0.

This rearrangement joins TRBV28 to TRBJ2-2; 9 bases fit TRBD2. The germline V gene has CDR1 MDHEN and CDR2 SYDVKM. The CDR3 is made up of 20 amino acids. V lost 7 bases to trimming and J lost 1 base; unmatched junction nucleotides: 19. The CDR3 bases are TGTGCCAGCACCACGACCCGACTAGCGGCCCCCATAAGGAACACCGGGGAGCTGTTTTTT. Translated: CASTTTRLAAPIRNTGELFF.

V usage is TRBV6-1 and J usage is TRBJ2-1; 8 nucleotides agree with TRBD2. This CDR3 is 16 amino acids long. J lost 7 bases, V lost 1 base, and 9 bases had no gene match. Per germline, CDR1 MNHNS and CDR2 SASEGT. CDR3 sequence reads: CASSEVSGSLGNEQFF. The CDR3 DNA reads as TGTGCCAGCAGTGAAGTCAGCGGGAGCCTGGGAAATGAGCAGTTCTTC.

The chain combines TRBV6-5 with TRBJ2-1; a possible D gene is TRBD2 (6 bases). The CDR3 covers 15 residues. The germline V gene has CDR1 MNHEY and CDR2 SVGAGI. V was pared by 2 bases and J by 4 bases, with 12 bases between. DNA for the CDR3: TGTGCCAGCAGTTACGACGGGAGTGGGTACAATGAGCAGTTCTTC. Protein sequence: CASSYDGSGYNEQFF.

The chain employs TRBV5-4 and TRBJ2-1; weak D call: TRBD2 (6 bases). The CDR3 length is 15 residues. CDR1 SGHNT and CDR2 YYREEE come from the germline V gene (reference sequence). With 5 bases removed from V and 3 bases from J, the gap between germline ends came to 15 bases. CDR3 sequence reads: CASRFSGGDYNEQFF. As DNA, the CDR3 is TGTGCCAGCAGATTTTCTGGCGGGGACTACAATGAGCAGTTCTTC.

The V call is TRBV7-8, the J call TRBJ2-7; 8 bases align to TRBD2. The CDR3 consists of 15 residues. CDR1 SGHVS and CDR2 FQNEAQ come from the germline V gene. J lost 4 bases, V lost 1 base, and 6 bases had no gene match. CDR3 sequence (DNA): TGTGCCAGCAGCTTAGAAGCGGGAGCTCGTTACGAGCAGTACTTC. It translates to CASSLEAGARYEQYF.